This T cell receptor beta chain originates from a study of T cells in Graves' hyperthyroidism and ophthalmopathy. Germline CDR1 SEHNR, CDR2 FQNEAQ (reference sequence). Trimming removed 7 bases from V and 1 base from J, with 19 bases in between. The length of the CDR3 is 16 residues. TCR beta CDR3 sequences were amplified from RNA transcripts. The study used the HTBI primer set for a first-round RT-PCR of the TCR CDR3. TCRdb reprocessed the multiplex PCR reads via MiXCR and lists one record per CDR3 protein. This sample has more than 500,000 distinct CDR3 sequences, with about 45% found just once. It was uncontrolled infection, other autoimmune disease, pregnancy or lactation that excluded patients. General study results and limits: Researchers found most expanded thyroid clonotypes above 0.001 in blood as well. Separating ophthalmopathy from stable hyperthyroidism was achieved by a 13 V-J model.

This clonotype came up a few times. Its antigen remains unidentified. Sequencing was carried out using peripheral blood or thyroid tissue (not recorded which). The receptor was isolated from an adult woman with Graves' disease, either hyperthyroidism or ophthalmopathy (not recorded which). The V gene is TRBV7-9, the J gene TRBJ2-5, with D unclear. The CDR3: CASTPGLRAIQETQYF. CDR3 nucleotides: TGTGCCAGCACCCCAGGCTTAAGGGCCATCCAAGAGACCCAGTACTTC.